This T cell receptor (beta chain) was sequenced during a study of CD8 T cells in Susac syndrome. As for the study in general: The sequenced Susac syndrome patients included about six who had clinically active disease and under 10 who were in remission. Patients with Susac syndrome were therapy-naive, treated with corticosteroids, or treated with intravenous immunoglobulin alone when blood was collected.

As judged by recently defined diagnostic criteria, patients with Susac syndrome had definite or probable disease. Random-hexamer reverse transcription was applied to about 0.45 to 1 ug RNA. MiXCR, run by TCRdb on the immunoSEQ multiplex PCR reads, gives a single entry per CDR3 protein. The repertoire holds about 150,000 distinct CDR3 sequences, with approximately 96% as singletons. Per the germline V gene, CDR1 is SGDLS and CDR2 is YYNGEE. V was clipped by 0 bases and J by 6 bases; unmatched bases: 1. The CDR3 length is 13 residues. This sequence was found in a human donor with Susac syndrome. The chain joins TRBV9 to TRBJ1-2; 8 nucleotides match TRBD1. The sample taken for sequencing was CD4+ T cells from PBMCs. The CDR3: CASSVGTGNGYTF. The CDR3 DNA is TGTGCCAGCAGCGTAGGGACAGGGAATGGCTACACCTTC.